Listed here are 2 T cell receptor beta chains from one sample, sequenced in a study of STAT3 mutations in large granular lymphocyte leukemia. Study observations and caveats: In T-cell large granular lymphocyte leukemia, about half of patients showed multiple immunodominant subclonotypes.

TCRdb's table, derived via immunoSEQ multiplex PCR, lists solely in-frame clones and lacks some. The sample consists of 20,000 or so clones, around 93% of them appearing once. No antigen is known for these receptors. Sequencing input: peripheral blood mononuclear cells. The receptors shown here come from a man aged 55 to 70 with T-cell large granular lymphocyte leukemia. Some clones in this sample may be carry-over from other donors' samples.

The chain employs TRBV25-1 and TRBJ2-3; D remains unclear. V was shortened by 3 bases and J by 5 bases, with 6 bases between the two germline ends. The CDR3 sequence is 12 residues long. Germline-derived CDR1 and CDR2 are MGHDK and SYGVNS. CDR3 in DNA: TGTGCCAGCAGTGATCTAGGAGATACGCAGTATTTT. This codes for CASSDLGDTQYF.

V usage is TRBV18 and J usage is TRBJ2-7; D possibly uses TRBD1 or TRBD2 (6 bases each). V was clipped by 2 bases and J by 3 bases, with 11 bases between them. This CDR3 comprises 14 residues. CDR1 KGHSH and CDR2 LQKENI come from the germline V gene. In nucleotides, the CDR3 is TGTGCCAGCTCACCAAGGGGGGCTGACTACGAGCAGTACTTC. Residues: CASSPRGADYEQYF.